This TCR beta chain was documented in a study of graft-versus-host responses after intestinal transplantation. The repertoire was sequenced with immunoSEQ multiplex PCR; TCRdb's copy has only in-frame clones and lacks some. Of 50,000 or so clones in the sample, around nine tenths are singletons; the top ten hold approximately 2.9%. The starting material was PBMCs, obtained almost 120 days after intestinal transplantation. This clonotype was sampled from a human patient who received an intestinal transplant, so some T cells may come from the graft donor.

The CDR3 coding sequence is TGTGCCAGCAGCTTACGGCCTAGCGGGGGGGCGGTGGGTACGCAGTATTTT. Translated, it gives CASSLRPSGGAVGTQYF. The chain carries TRBV7-8 and TRBJ2-3; 12 bases map to TRBD2. V shed 2 bases and J 8 bases; nucleotides not matched to a gene: 11. The germline CDR1 and CDR2 sequences are SGHVS and FQNEAQ. The CDR3 has 17 residues.